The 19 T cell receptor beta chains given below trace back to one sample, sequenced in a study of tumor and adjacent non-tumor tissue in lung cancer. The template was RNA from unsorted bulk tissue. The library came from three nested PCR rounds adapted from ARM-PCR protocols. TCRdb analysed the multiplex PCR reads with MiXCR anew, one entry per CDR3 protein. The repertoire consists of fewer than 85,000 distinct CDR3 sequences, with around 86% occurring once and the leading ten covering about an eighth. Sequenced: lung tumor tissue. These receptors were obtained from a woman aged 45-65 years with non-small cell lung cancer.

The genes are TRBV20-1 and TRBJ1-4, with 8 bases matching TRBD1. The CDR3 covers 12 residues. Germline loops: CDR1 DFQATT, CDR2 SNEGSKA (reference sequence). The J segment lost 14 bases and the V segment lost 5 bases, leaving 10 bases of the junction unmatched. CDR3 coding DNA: TGCAGTGCTGGTCAGGGGGCCTTCATCCTGTTTTTT. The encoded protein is CSAGQGAFILFF.

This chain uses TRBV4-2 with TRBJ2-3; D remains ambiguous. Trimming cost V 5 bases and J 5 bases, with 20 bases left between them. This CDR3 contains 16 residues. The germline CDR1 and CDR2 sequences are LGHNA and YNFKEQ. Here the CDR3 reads CASSNDIERARDTQYF. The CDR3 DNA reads TGTGCCAGCAGCAACGATATCGAGAGAGCGAGAGATACGCAGTATTTT.

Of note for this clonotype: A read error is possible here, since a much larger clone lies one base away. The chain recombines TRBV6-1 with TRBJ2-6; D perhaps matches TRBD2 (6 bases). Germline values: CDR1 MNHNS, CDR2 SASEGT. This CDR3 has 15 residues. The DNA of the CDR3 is TGTGCCAGCAGTGACCGGGACTCTGAGGCCAACGTCCTGACTTTC. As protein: CASSDRDSEANVLTF.

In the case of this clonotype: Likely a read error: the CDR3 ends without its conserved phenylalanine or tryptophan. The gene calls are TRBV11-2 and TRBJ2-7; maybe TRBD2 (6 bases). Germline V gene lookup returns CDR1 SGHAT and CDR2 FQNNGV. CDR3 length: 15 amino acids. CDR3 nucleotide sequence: TGCTCCAGCAGCCCTTGGGCTAGCGACTCCTACGAGCAGTACATC. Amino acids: CSSSPWASDSYEQYI.

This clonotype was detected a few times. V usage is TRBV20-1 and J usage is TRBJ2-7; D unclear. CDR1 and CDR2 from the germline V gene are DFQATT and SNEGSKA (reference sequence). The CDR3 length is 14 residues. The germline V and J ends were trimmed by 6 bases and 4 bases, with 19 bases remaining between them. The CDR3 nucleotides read TGCAGTGCCCGTATAACCGTGGGTACGTACGAGCAGTACTTC. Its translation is CSARITVGTYEQYF.

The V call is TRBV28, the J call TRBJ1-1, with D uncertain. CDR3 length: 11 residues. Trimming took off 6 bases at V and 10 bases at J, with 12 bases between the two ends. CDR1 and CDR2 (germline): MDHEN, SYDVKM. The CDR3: CASRRDIGAFF. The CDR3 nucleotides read TGTGCCAGCAGAAGGGATATTGGAGCTTTCTTT. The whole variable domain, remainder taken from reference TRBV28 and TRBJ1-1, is DVKVTQSSRYLVKRTGEKVFLECVQDMDHENMFWYRQDPGLGLRLIYFSYDVKMKEKGDIPEGYSVSREKKERFSLILESASTNQTSMYLCASRRDIGAFFGQGTRLTVV.

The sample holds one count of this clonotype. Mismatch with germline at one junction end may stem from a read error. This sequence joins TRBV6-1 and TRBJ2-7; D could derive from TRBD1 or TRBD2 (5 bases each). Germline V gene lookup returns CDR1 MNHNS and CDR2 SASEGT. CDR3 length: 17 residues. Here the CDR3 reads CSSSSKGDGLAVYEQYF. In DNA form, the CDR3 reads TGTTCCAGTAGTTCAAAAGGGGATGGACTTGCCGTCTACGAGCAGTACTTC.

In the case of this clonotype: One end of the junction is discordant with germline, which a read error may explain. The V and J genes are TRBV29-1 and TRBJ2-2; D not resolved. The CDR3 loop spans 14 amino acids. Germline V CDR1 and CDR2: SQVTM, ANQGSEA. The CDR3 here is CSVGPSANIGELFF. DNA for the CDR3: TGCAGCGTTGGTCCAAGTGCGAACATCGGGGAGCTGTTTTTT.

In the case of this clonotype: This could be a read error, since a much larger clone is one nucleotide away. CDR3 amino acids: CAWTGGMGAGEPFF. The CDR3 DNA sequence: TGTGCCTGGACAGGGGGAATGGGGGCCGGGGAGCCGTTTTTT. This sequence joins TRBV30 and TRBJ2-2; 7 nucleotides align to TRBD1. The V gene's germline CDR1 is GTSNPN and CDR2 SVGIG (reference sequence). The CDR3 loop spans 14 amino acids.

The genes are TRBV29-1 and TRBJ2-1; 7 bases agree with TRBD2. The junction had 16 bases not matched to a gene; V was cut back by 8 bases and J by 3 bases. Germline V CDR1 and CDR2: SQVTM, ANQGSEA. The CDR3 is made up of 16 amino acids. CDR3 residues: CSINIPGGRSYNEQFF. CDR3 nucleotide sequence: TGCAGCATTAACATTCCAGGCGGGAGAAGCTACAATGAGCAGTTCTTC.

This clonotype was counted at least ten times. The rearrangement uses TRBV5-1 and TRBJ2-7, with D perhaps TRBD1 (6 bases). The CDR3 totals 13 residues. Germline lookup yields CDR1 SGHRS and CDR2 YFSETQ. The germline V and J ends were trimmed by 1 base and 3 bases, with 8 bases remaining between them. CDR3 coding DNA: TGCGCCAGCAGCTTGCGGACAGACTACGAGCAGTACTTC. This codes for CASSLRTDYEQYF.

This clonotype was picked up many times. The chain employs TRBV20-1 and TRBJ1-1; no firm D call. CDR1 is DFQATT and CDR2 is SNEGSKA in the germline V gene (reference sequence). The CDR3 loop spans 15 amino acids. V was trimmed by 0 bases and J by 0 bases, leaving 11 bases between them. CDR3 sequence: CSARDGLQLNTEAFF. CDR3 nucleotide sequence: TGCAGTGCTAGAGATGGTCTGCAGCTGAACACTGAAGCTTTCTTT.

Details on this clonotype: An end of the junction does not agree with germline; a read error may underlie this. The CDR3 sequence: CAISDVEKLFF. CDR3 DNA: TGTGCCATCAGTGATGTAGAAAAACTGTTTTTT. V and J are TRBV6-1 and TRBJ1-4; D is undetermined. The V gene's germline CDR1 is MNHNS and CDR2 SASEGT. The CDR3 loop spans 11 amino acids.

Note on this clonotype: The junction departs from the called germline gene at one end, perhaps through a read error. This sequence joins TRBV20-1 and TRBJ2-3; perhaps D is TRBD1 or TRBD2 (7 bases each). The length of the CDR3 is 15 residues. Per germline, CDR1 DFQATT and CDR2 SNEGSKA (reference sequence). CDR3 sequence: CSAPGTAGNTGTQYF. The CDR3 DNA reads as TGCAGTGCTCCAGGGACAGCGGGAAACACAGGTACGCAGTATTTT.

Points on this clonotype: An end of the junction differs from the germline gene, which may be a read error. The CDR3 DNA reads as TGTGCCAGCAGTGCCCCAGTGGTATGGGTCAATCAGTCCCAGCATTTT. Its translation: CASSAPVVWVNQSQHF. This rearrangement joins TRBV6-1 to TRBJ1-5; D is uncertain. This CDR3 has 16 residues. CDR1 and CDR2 (germline): MNHNS, SASEGT.

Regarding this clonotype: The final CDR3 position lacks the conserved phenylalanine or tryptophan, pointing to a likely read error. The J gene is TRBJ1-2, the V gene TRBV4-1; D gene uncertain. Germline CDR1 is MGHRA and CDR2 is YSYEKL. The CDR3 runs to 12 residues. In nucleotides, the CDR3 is TGCACCAGCAGCCAAGGGATGTATGGCTACACCTTA. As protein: CTSSQGMYGYTL.

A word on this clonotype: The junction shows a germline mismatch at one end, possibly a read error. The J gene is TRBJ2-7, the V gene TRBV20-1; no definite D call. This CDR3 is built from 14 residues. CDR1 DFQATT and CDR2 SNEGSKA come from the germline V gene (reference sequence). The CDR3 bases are TGCAATGTCCGTATAGCCGTGGGTACGTACGAGCAATACTTC. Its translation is CNVRIAVGTYEQYF.

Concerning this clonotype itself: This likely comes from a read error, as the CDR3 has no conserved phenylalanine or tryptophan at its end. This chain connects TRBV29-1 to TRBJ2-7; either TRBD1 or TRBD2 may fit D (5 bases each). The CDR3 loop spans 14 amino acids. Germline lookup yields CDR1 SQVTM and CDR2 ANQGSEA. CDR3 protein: CSVAIRDETYEQYS. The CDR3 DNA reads TGCAGTGTTGCCATAAGGGACGAAACCTACGAGCAGTACTCT.

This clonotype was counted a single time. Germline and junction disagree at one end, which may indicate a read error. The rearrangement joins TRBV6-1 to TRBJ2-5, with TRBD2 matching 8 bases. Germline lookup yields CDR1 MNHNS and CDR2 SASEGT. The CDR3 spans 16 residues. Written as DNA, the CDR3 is TGTGCCATCACCCAAAAGCGGGGGATCCGAACGGAGACCCGGTACTTC. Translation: CAITQKRGIRTETRYF.